Below are 29 T cell receptor beta chains sequenced from a single sample in a study of blood T cell repertoires in COVID-19. The repertoire was sequenced with immunoSEQ multiplex PCR; TCRdb's copy has only in-frame clones and lacks some. This sample has nearly 400,000 clones; around 92% occur once, and the top ten carry about 1.7%. The sample comprised PBMCs or T cells enriched from blood (not recorded which). The receptors derive from a woman in her twenties or thirties who had recovered from COVID-19.

The V and J genes are TRBV6-1 and TRBJ2-1, with D perhaps matching TRBD2 (5 bases). The CDR3 length is 14 residues. Trimming took 3 bases from V and 9 from J, leaving 15 bases between them. CDR1 and CDR2 (germline): MNHNS, SASEGT. CDR3 amino acids: CASSDYMLRAEQFF. For the CDR3, the DNA is TGTGCCAGCAGTGATTATATGTTGAGGGCTGAGCAGTTCTTC.

This chain links TRBV29-1 with TRBJ2-1, with 9 nucleotides matching TRBD2. V gave up 6 bases and J gave up 3 bases; unmatched junction bases: 15. CDR3 size: 17 residues. CDR1 and CDR2 from the germline V gene are SQVTM and ANQGSEA. Written as DNA, the CDR3 is TGCAGCGTCTGCGAACGCCTAGCGGGGCCTCGCTACAATGAGCAGTTCTTC. Protein product: CSVCERLAGPRYNEQFF.

V and J are TRBV28 and TRBJ2-3, with D possibly matching TRBD1 (6 bases). The V end lost 4 bases, the J end lost 1 base, and 12 bases lay between the germline ends. In germline, CDR1 is MDHEN, CDR2 SYDVKM. The CDR3 sequence is 15 residues long. CDR3 sequence reads: CASSSFRQGTDTQYF. In DNA, the CDR3 is TGTGCCAGCAGTTCCTTCCGACAGGGCACAGATACGCAGTATTTT.

V and J are TRBV7-2 and TRBJ2-6; D might be TRBD1 (5 bases). V was shortened by 4 bases and J by 1 base, with 26 bases between the two germline ends. This CDR3 has 21 residues. CDR1 is SGHTA, CDR2 FQGNSA, per germline. The CDR3 DNA reads as TGTGCCAGCAGCTCAGCTAGGGGCGCTGGAGCCGCAACGTCTGGGGCCAACGTCCTGACTTTC. Protein product: CASSSARGAGAATSGANVLTF.

J is TRBJ1-6 and V is TRBV6-5, with a possible D match to TRBD1 (6 bases). This CDR3 has 14 amino acids. The germline V gene has CDR1 MNHEY and CDR2 SVGAGI. V lost 9 bases and J 5 bases, leaving 14 bases between the germline ends. This chain's CDR3 is CASKPGHNNSPLHF. The CDR3 DNA sequence: TGTGCCAGTAAACCGGGACACAATAATTCACCCCTCCACTTT.

The V gene is TRBV5-1, the J gene TRBJ1-2; 9 positions agree with TRBD1. The CDR3 runs to 15 residues. The V and J ends lost 2 bases and 4 bases, in that order; junction bases with no gene match: 6. From germline, CDR1 is SGHRS and CDR2 YFSETQ. As DNA, the CDR3 is TGCGCCAGCAGCTTCACAGGGGGCGATTTCTATGGCTACACCTTC. Residues: CASSFTGGDFYGYTF.

The chain joins TRBV19 to TRBJ1-5, with TRBD1 as a possible D gene (5 bases). This CDR3 region has 14 residues. V lost 3 bases to trimming and J lost 6 bases, with 12 bases between them. Germline V lookup: CDR1 LNHDA, CDR2 SQIVND (reference sequence). The CDR3 sequence: CASSIGGVGQPQHF. Written as DNA, the CDR3 is TGTGCCAGTAGTATCGGGGGAGTCGGTCAGCCCCAGCATTTT.

A single count supports this clone. This rearrangement joins TRBV27 to TRBJ2-7; 8 bases map to TRBD2. This CDR3 contains 14 residues. V trimming: 5 bases; J trimming: 4 bases; junction bases outside the gene matches: 7. The germline V gene has CDR1 MNHEY and CDR2 SMNVEV (reference sequence). CDR3 DNA sequence: TGTGCCAGCAGTCCTAGCGGGCTGCCGTACGAGCAGTACTTC. The encoded protein is CASSPSGLPYEQYF.

This clone was found once. The chain uses TRBV18 and TRBJ2-7, with TRBD1 matching over 9 bases. CDR3 length: 14 residues. The V segment lost 8 bases and the J segment 5 bases; nucleotides outside the gene matches: 10. CDR1 is KGHSH and CDR2 is LQKENI in the germline V gene. The CDR3 DNA follows: TGTGCCAGCGCAGCCGGGACAGGGAGACACGAGCAGTACTTC. This sequence encodes CASAAGTGRHEQYF.

The J gene is TRBJ2-4, the V gene TRBV4-3; D might be TRBD2 (5 bases). Germline values: CDR1 LGHNA, CDR2 YSLEER. V lost 1 base, J lost 0 bases, and 16 bases lay in between. This CDR3 comprises 18 residues. CDR3 amino acids: CASSQGGAALIAKNIQYF. The CDR3 DNA follows: TGCGCCAGCAGCCAAGGCGGAGCGGCATTAATAGCCAAAAACATTCAGTACTTC.

There are a few counts of this clone. The rearrangement links TRBV10-3 to TRBJ2-3, with 10 bases fitting TRBD2. Germline V lookup: CDR1 ENHRY, CDR2 SYGVKD. Trimming cost V 2 bases and J 5 bases; bases outside gene matches: 7. The CDR3 extends over 16 amino acids. This chain's CDR3 is CAISERLAGVKDTQYF. In nucleotides, the CDR3 is TGTGCCATCAGTGAGAGGCTAGCGGGAGTTAAAGATACGCAGTATTTT.

The chain recombines TRBV27 with TRBJ2-7, with D possibly matching TRBD1 (5 bases). Germline loops: CDR1 MNHEY, CDR2 SMNVEV (reference sequence). The CDR3 runs 16 residues. V was pared by 0 bases and J by 4 bases, with 16 bases between. This CDR3 is CASSLSSDSGTYEQYF. CDR3 coding DNA: TGTGCCAGCAGTTTATCCTCCGACAGTGGAACTTACGAGCAGTACTTC.

The V gene is TRBV18, the J gene TRBJ2-7; TRBD1 matches at 9 bases. Trimming took 1 base from V and 7 from J; bases not matched to a gene: 11. Germline CDR1 reads KGHSH; CDR2 reads LQKENI. The CDR3 length is 16 residues. The CDR3 spells CASSPLSPGQGIEQYF. The CDR3 nucleotides read TGTGCCAGCTCACCACTTTCCCCGGGACAGGGCATTGAGCAGTACTTC.

V gene TRBV11-3 combines with J gene TRBJ2-2; TRBD1 aligns across 7 bases. The length of the CDR3 is 15 residues. Germline V lookup: CDR1 SGHNT, CDR2 YENEEA. The V segment lost 6 bases and the J segment 5 bases; nucleotides outside the gene matches: 9. The CDR3 is CASSLSGTATGELFF. As DNA, the CDR3 is TGTGCCAGCAGTCTTTCCGGGACAGCAACCGGGGAGCTGTTTTTT.

This chain joins TRBV4-1 and TRBJ1-1; D remains unclear. Trimming shortened V by 1 base and J by 0 bases, and 9 bases separated the two germline ends. Germline-derived CDR1 and CDR2 are MGHRA and YSYEKL. The CDR3 runs 15 residues. CDR3 protein: CASSQVYRVNTEAFF. As DNA, the CDR3 is TGCGCCAGCAGCCAAGTCTATCGGGTGAACACTGAAGCTTTCTTT.

The chain is built from TRBV6-1 and TRBJ1-1; 8 nucleotides line up with TRBD1. CDR3 length: 16 amino acids. Germline assignment: CDR1 MNHNS and CDR2 SASEGT. Trimming at V came to 4 bases and at J to 0 bases, leaving 7 bases not matched to a gene. CDR3 coding DNA: TGTGCCAGCAGTGTGGGACAGGAAATTATGAACACTGAAGCTTTCTTT. Translation: CASSVGQEIMNTEAFF.

The chain is built from TRBV2 and TRBJ2-2; 8 bases are a match to TRBD1. This CDR3 region has 14 residues. Germline loops: CDR1 SNHLY, CDR2 FYNNEI. Trimming at V came to 6 bases and at J to 5 bases, leaving 5 bases not matched to a gene. The CDR3 coding sequence is TGTGCCAGCAGGGCAAACAGGGGGACCGGGGAGCTGTTTTTT. Its protein product is CASRANRGTGELFF.

The V gene is TRBV28, the J gene TRBJ2-7, with a tentative D call TRBD1 (5 bases). Germline V gene lookup returns CDR1 MDHEN and CDR2 SYDVKM. This CDR3 contains 13 residues. The V and J ends lost 11 bases and 0 bases respectively, with 14 bases between them. In DNA form, the CDR3 reads TGTGCCCTAGGGGTCGGCAGCTCCTACGAGCAGTACTTC. Protein: CALGVGSSYEQYF.

This chain uses TRBV4-2 with TRBJ2-2; tentative D call: TRBD2 (5 bases). Germline-derived CDR1 and CDR2 are LGHNA and YNFKEQ. CDR3 length: 15 residues. Trimming left V 0 bases short and J 7 bases short, with 12 bases between. In DNA, the CDR3 is TGTGCCAGCAGCCAAGATACGGAGGCTATCGGGGAGCTGTTTTTT. This gives the protein CASSQDTEAIGELFF.

The CDR3 DNA is TGTGCCAGTAGTAAATCGTGGGGGGGAAACAATGAGCAGTTCTTC. This translates into CASSKSWGGNNEQFF. The rearrangement joins TRBV19 to TRBJ2-1; 7 positions match TRBD2. The length of the CDR3 is 15 residues. Germline values: CDR1 LNHDA, CDR2 SQIVND (reference sequence). Trimming removed 4 bases from V and 5 bases from J; junction bases left unmatched: 8.

This clone was found once. The V and J genes are TRBV6-1 and TRBJ2-1; D may be TRBD1 (5 bases). CDR1 is MNHNS and CDR2 is SASEGT in the germline V gene. Between the trimmed V and J ends, which lost 1 base and 0 bases, there was a span of 10 bases. This CDR3 has 16 amino acids. The CDR3 DNA reads TGTGCCAGCAGTGAAGAGGACAAAATCTCCTACAATGAGCAGTTCTTC. Translated: CASSEEDKISYNEQFF.

The chain is built from TRBV4-1 and TRBJ1-1, with D possibly matching TRBD1 (5 bases). This CDR3 has 15 residues. From germline, CDR1 is MGHRA and CDR2 YSYEKL. The V and J ends lost 6 bases and 1 base respectively, with 15 bases between them. CDR3 loop: CASRPVGRGNTEAFF. The CDR3 bases are TGCGCCAGCAGGCCCGTTGGTAGGGGGAACACTGAAGCTTTCTTT.

This chain joins TRBV5-1 and TRBJ2-1, with TRBD1 matching 11 bases. The CDR3 extends over 17 amino acids. Germline V gene sequence: CDR1 SGHRS, CDR2 YFSETQ. J was trimmed by 7 bases and V by 4 bases; bases with no gene match: 13. The chain's CDR3 is CASSEGQGASGSNEQFF. Here the CDR3 DNA reads TGCGCCAGCAGCGAAGGACAGGGGGCAAGCGGTTCTAATGAGCAGTTCTTC.

The chain is built from TRBV30 and TRBJ1-1; D not certain. V lost 2 bases to trimming and J lost 1 base, with 11 bases between them. The CDR3 runs to 14 residues. Germline CDR1 reads GTSNPN; CDR2 reads SVGIG (reference sequence). The CDR3 DNA follows: TGTGCCTGGAGTCACGGGATAACGAACACTGAAGCTTTCTTT. It translates to CAWSHGITNTEAFF.

The table lists this clone with a count of one. The chain carries TRBV6-2 or TRBV6-3 and TRBJ1-5; D might be TRBD1 (6 bases). From germline, CDR1 is MNHEY and CDR2 SVGEGT. The length of the CDR3 is 16 residues. V dropped 2 bases and J dropped 3 bases, with 14 bases sitting between them. The CDR3 here is CASSYIGGMYNQPQHF. The CDR3 nucleotides read TGTGCCAGCAGTTACATAGGGGGTATGTACAATCAGCCCCAGCATTTT.

The chain uses TRBV28 and TRBJ1-4, with a possible D match to TRBD1 (5 bases). V was shortened by 1 base and J by 4 bases, with 10 bases between the two germline ends. CDR1 is MDHEN, CDR2 SYDVKM, per germline. The CDR3 totals 15 residues. This chain's CDR3 is CASSLYGQGNEKLFF. DNA for the CDR3: TGTGCCAGCAGTTTATACGGGCAGGGTAATGAAAAACTGTTTTTT.

This clone was detected only once. The chain is built from TRBV5-1 and TRBJ1-2; the D is unclear. This CDR3 is built from 15 residues. Germline-derived CDR1 and CDR2 are SGHRS and YFSETQ. V shed 4 bases and J shed 4 bases, with 17 bases lying between them. The CDR3 loop is CASSISPSPSYGYTF. In nucleotides, the CDR3 is TGCGCCAGCAGCATAAGTCCAAGCCCCTCCTATGGCTACACCTTC. The entire variable domain, with the rest obtained from reference TRBV5-1 and TRBJ1-2, is as follows: KAGVTQTPRYLIKTRGQQVTLSCSPISGHRSVSWYQQTPGQGLQFLFEYFSETQRNKGNFPGRFSGRQFSNSRSEMNVSTLELGDSALYLCASSISPSPSYGYTFGSGTRLTVV.

This sequence joins TRBV12-3 or TRBV12-4 and TRBJ2-7; D not certain. V was pared by 5 bases and J by 1 base, with 6 bases between. This CDR3 is 12 amino acids long. This chain's CDR3 is CASSPASYEQYF. In DNA, the CDR3 is TGTGCCAGCAGTCCCGCGTCCTACGAGCAGTACTTC.

V and J are TRBV28 and TRBJ1-5; 9 bases are shared with TRBD1. This CDR3 region has 13 residues. V shed 8 bases, J shed 6 bases, and the junction held 5 bases outside the gene matches. Germline CDR1 and CDR2: MDHEN and SYDVKM. The CDR3 reads CASHRGRSQPQHF. CDR3 bases: TGTGCCAGCCACAGGGGGCGTTCTCAGCCCCAGCATTTT.